The present T cell receptor beta chain was sequenced within a study of CD8 T cells in ankylosing spondylitis. TCRdb reprocessed the 5' RACE reads via MiXCR and lists one record per CDR3 protein. This sample has approximately 340,000 distinct CDR3 sequences, with roughly 14% found just once. Study findings and constraints: Typical of ankylosing spondylitis blood, it appeared, was a TCR beta motif of 7 or 8 highly homologous variants.

Germline CDR1 SNHLY, CDR2 FYNNEI. This CDR3 region has 16 residues. The V gene end was trimmed by 0 bases and the J gene end by 6 bases; junction bases not matched to a gene: 7. This clonotype was seen a few times. The antigen is not known. The sequenced sample consisted of blood, either unsorted or a sorted T cell fraction (not recorded which). The chain employs TRBV2 and TRBJ2-2, with 7 bases identical to TRBD1. This TCR derives from a male donor with ankylosing spondylitis or in good health (not recorded which). DNA for the CDR3: TGTGCCAGCAGTGAAGCGCGGGTAGGGGGCCCCGGGGAGCTGTTTTTT. Translated: CASSEARVGGPGELFF.